This record looks at one T cell receptor beta chain sequence and its context. The sample comes from a study of blood T cell repertoires in COVID-19. Study at large: Nucleic acid was either cDNA or gDNA, and it came from T cells, B-cell-depleted T cells, or PBMCs.

V was shortened by 3 bases and J by 3 bases, with 13 bases between the two germline ends. Germline V CDR1 and CDR2: SGHTA, FQGNSA. CDR3 length: 15 amino acids. Method: immunoSEQ multiplex PCR; TCRdb's copy keeps in-frame clones and lacks some. The repertoire has about 130,000 clones, over 60% of them found once; the top ten carry about 1.9%. The source is a woman in her sixties or seventies with acute or convalescent COVID-19. Sequencing was performed on peripheral blood. This sequence joins TRBV7-2 and TRBJ2-3; TRBD2 might be the D (5 bases). CDR3 loop: CASSFVAQETDTQYF. The CDR3 nucleotides read TGTGCCAGCAGCTTCGTAGCGCAGGAGACAGATACGCAGTATTTT.